This T cell receptor beta chain was sequenced in a study of T cell responses to AZD1222 COVID-19 vaccine. This CDR3 region has 14 residues. V dropped 0 bases and J dropped 8 bases, with 12 bases sitting between them. CDR1 and CDR2 from the germline V gene are SGDLS and YYNGEE. TCRdb's table, derived via immunoSEQ multiplex PCR, lists solely in-frame clones and lacks some. This repertoire shows some 140,000 clones, about 88% found once; its top ten account for approximately 17%. The TCR was taken from an adult in good health. V usage is TRBV9 and J usage is TRBJ2-1, with a tentative D call TRBD2 (5 bases). This specimen was peripheral blood, taken on day 0 of AZD1222 vaccination. The DNA of the CDR3 is TGTGCCAGCAGCGTAGGCGGTGGGAGCGATGAGCAGTTCTTC. Amino acids: CASSVGGGSDEQFF.